This TCR beta chain originates from a study of blood T cell repertoires in COVID-19. Study information: Samples representing acute and convalescent COVID-19 were sourced from the United States, Italy and Spain.

TCRdb's table, derived via immunoSEQ multiplex PCR, lists solely in-frame clones and lacks some. The sample lists 320,000 or so clones; roughly 87% were seen once. This CDR3 is 13 amino acids long. J was trimmed by 0 bases and V by 8 bases; bases with no gene match: 0. CDR1 is ENHRY and CDR2 is SYGVKD in the germline V gene. Participants' own reports of clinical history determined their cohort assignment. The material sequenced was PBMCs or T cells enriched from blood (not recorded which). J is TRBJ2-5 and V is TRBV10-3, with 10 bases identical to TRBD1. The sequence derives from a woman under 40 who had recovered from COVID-19. CDR3 bases: TGTGCCATCGGACAGGGGGACCAAGAGACCCAGTACTTC. Its translation is CAIGQGDQETQYF.